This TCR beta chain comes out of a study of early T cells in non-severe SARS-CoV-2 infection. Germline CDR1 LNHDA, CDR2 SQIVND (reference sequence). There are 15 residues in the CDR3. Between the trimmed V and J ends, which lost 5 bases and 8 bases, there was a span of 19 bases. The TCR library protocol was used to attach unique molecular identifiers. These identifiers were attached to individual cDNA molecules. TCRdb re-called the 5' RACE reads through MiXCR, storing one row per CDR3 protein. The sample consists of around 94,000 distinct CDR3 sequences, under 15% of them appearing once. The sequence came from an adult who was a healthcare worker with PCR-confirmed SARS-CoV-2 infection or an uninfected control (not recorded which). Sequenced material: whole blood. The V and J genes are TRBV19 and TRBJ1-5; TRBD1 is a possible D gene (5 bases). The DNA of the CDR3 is TGTGCCAGTAGTTTAAGACAGCCTCGAAATAAGCCCCAGCATTTT. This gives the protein CASSLRQPRNKPQHF.